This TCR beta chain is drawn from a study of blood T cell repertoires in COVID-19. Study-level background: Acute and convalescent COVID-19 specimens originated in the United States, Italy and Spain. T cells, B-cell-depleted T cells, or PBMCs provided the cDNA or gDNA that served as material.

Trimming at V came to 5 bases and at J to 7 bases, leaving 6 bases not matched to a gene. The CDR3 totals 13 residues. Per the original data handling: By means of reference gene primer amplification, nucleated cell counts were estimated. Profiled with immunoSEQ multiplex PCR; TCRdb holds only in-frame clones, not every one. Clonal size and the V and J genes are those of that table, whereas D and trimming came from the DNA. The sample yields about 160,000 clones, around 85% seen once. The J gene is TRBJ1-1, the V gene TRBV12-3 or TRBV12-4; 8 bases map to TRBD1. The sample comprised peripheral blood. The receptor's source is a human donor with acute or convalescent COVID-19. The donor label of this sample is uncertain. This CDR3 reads CASSHRGSIEAFF. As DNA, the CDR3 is TGTGCCAGCAGTCACAGGGGGAGTATTGAAGCTTTCTTT.